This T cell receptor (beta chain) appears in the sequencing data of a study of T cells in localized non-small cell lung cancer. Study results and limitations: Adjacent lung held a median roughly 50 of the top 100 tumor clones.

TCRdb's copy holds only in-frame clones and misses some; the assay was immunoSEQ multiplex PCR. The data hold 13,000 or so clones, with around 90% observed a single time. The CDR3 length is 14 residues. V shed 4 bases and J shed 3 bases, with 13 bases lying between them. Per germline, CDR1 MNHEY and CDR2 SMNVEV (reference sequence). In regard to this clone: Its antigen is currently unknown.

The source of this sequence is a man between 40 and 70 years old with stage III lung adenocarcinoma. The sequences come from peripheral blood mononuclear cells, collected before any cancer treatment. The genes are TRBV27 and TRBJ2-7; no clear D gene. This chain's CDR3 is CASSSRFPYYEQYF. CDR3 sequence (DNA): TGTGCCAGCAGTTCCAGGTTTCCTTACTACGAGCAGTACTTC.